This passage covers 5 T cell receptor beta chains from one sample sequenced in a study of response to subunit inactivated influenza vaccine. One entry per CDR3 protein results from TCRdb running MiXCR on the RT-PCR reads. Found here are 550,000 to 600,000 distinct CDR3 sequences, roughly 10% of them singletons; the top ten hold roughly 10%. The sequencing here drew on PBMCs from blood, taken on the day of vaccination. The origin of the receptors is a man between 45 and 60 years old who received an inactivated influenza vaccine.

The chain has TRBV27 and TRBJ2-7; D is possibly TRBD2 (5 bases). The V end lost 2 bases, the J end lost 5 bases, and 13 bases lay between the germline ends. The CDR3 runs 14 residues. Germline V gene sequence: CDR1 MNHEY, CDR2 SMNVEV (reference sequence). The CDR3 spells CASSLGWPGDEQYF. The CDR3 region has the DNA TGTGCCAGCAGTTTAGGTTGGCCCGGGGACGAGCAGTACTTC.

The V and J genes are TRBV5-1 and TRBJ1-2, with 7 bases lining up with TRBD1. Germline loops: CDR1 SGHRS, CDR2 YFSETQ. The CDR3 sequence is 15 residues long. Germline trimming cut 0 bases from V and 2 bases from J; bases unmatched to any gene: 4. The CDR3 here is CASSLGQGLNYGYTF. The DNA for the CDR3 is TGCGCCAGCAGCTTGGGACAGGGACTCAACTATGGCTACACCTTC.

This chain connects TRBV20-1 to TRBJ1-6; no reliable D call. Germline assignment: CDR1 DFQATT and CDR2 SNEGSKA (reference sequence). Trimming removed 3 bases at V and 10 bases at J, with 10 bases between. The CDR3 totals 12 residues. The CDR3 bases are TGCAGTGCTAGTCGGTGGACCTCACCCCTCCACTTT. Translation: CSASRWTSPLHF.

In this sample, this clonotype turned up a few times. V usage is TRBV29-1 and J usage is TRBJ2-1; 8 nucleotides match TRBD2. Germline assignment: CDR1 SQVTM and CDR2 ANQGSEA. The junction had 6 bases not matched to a gene; V was cut back by 2 bases and J by 3 bases. This CDR3 spans 15 amino acids. The CDR3 loop is CSVENGGRLYNEQFF. The CDR3 nucleotides read TGCAGCGTTGAAAACGGCGGGAGGCTCTACAATGAGCAGTTCTTC.

V gene TRBV29-1 combines with J gene TRBJ2-7, with TRBD2 matching 7 bases. V lost 4 bases to trimming and J lost 1 base; unmatched junction nucleotides: 10. The CDR3 sequence is 15 residues long. Germline values: CDR1 SQVTM, CDR2 ANQGSEA. DNA for the CDR3: TGCAGCGTTGGCCTAGCGGAGTCCCTATCCTACGAGCAGTACTTC. Translation: CSVGLAESLSYEQYF.